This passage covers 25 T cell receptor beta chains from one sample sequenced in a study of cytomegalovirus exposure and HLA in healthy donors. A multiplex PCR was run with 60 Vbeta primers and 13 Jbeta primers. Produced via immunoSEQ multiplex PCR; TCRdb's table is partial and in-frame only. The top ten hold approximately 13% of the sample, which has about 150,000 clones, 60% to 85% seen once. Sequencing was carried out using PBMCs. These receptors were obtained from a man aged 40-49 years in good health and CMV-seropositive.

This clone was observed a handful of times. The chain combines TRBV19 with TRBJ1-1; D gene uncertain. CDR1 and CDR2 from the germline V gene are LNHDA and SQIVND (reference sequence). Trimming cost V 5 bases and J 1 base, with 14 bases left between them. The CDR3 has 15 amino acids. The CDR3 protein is CASSPPGRQNTEAFF. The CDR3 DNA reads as TGTGCCAGTAGTCCGCCCGGGAGGCAGAACACTGAAGCTTTCTTT.

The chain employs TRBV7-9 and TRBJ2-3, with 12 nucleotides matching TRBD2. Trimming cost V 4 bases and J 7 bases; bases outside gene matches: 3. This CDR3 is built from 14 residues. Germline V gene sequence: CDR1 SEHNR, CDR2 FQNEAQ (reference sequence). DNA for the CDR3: TGTGCCAGCAGCTCAGGACTAGCGGGGTATACGCAGTATTTT. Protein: CASSSGLAGYTQYF.

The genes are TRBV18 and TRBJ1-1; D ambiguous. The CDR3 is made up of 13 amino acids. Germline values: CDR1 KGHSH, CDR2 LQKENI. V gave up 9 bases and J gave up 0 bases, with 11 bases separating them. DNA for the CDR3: TGTGCCAGTTTACAGCATCTGAACACTGAAGCTTTCTTT. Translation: CASLQHLNTEAFF.

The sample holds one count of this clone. The CDR3 here is CATSRASGGLAGAGELFF. The CDR3 DNA reads as TGTGCCACCAGCAGAGCTTCAGGGGGACTAGCGGGAGCCGGGGAGCTGTTTTTT. V is TRBV15 and J is TRBJ2-2, with 14 bases lining up with TRBD2. The CDR3 has 18 residues. Germline V gives CDR1 LNHNV, CDR2 YYDKDF (reference sequence). Trimming took 1 base from V and 6 from J; bases not matched to a gene: 7.

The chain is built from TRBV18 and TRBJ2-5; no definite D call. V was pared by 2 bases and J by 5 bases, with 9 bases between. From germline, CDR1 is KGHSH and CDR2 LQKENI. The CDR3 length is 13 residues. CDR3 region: CASSPNERETQYF. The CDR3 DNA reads TGTGCCAGCTCACCAAACGAGAGGGAGACCCAGTACTTC.

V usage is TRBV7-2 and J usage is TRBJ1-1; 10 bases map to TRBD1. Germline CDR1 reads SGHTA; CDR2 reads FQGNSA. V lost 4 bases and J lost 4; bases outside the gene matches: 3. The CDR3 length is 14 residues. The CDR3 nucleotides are TGTGCCAGCAGCTCGACAGGGGGCTTCACTGAAGCTTTCTTT. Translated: CASSSTGGFTEAFF.

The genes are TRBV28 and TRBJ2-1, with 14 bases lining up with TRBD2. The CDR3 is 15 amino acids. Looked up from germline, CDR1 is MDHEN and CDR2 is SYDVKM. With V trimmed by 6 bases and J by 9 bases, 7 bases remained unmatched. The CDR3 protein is CASRPGTSGSREQFF. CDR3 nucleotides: TGTGCCAGCAGACCCGGGACTAGCGGGAGCCGTGAGCAGTTCTTC. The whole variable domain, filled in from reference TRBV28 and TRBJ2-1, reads DVKVTQSSRYLVKRTGEKVFLECVQDMDHENMFWYRQDPGLGLRLIYFSYDVKMKEKGDIPEGYSVSREKKERFSLILESASTNQTSMYLCASRPGTSGSREQFFGPGTRLTVL.

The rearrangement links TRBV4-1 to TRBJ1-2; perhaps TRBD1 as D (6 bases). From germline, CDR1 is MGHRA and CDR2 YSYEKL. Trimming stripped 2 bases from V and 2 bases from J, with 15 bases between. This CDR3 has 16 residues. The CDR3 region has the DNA TGCGCCAGCAGCCAAACCGGGGGGCTTTTGAACTATGGCTACACCTTC. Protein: CASSQTGGLLNYGYTF.

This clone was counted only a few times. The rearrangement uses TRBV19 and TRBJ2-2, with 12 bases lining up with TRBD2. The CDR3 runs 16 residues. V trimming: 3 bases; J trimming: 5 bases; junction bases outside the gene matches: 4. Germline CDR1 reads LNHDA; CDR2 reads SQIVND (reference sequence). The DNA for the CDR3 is TGTGCCAGTAGTATTTGGACTAGCGGGACAACCGGGGAGCTGTTTTTT. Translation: CASSIWTSGTTGELFF.

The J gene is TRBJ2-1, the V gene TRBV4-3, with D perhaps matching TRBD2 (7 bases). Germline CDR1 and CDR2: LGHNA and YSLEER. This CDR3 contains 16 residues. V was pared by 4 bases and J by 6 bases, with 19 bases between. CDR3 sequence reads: CASSPRGGGLLNEQFF. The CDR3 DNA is TGCGCCAGCAGCCCCCGGGGAGGGGGGCTACTCAATGAGCAGTTCTTC.

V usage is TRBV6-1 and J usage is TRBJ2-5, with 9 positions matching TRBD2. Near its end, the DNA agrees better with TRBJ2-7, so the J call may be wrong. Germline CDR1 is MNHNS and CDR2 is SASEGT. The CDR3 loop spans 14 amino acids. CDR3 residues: CASSTGTSRYEQYF. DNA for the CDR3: TGTGCCAGCAGTACCGGGACTAGCAGGTACGAGCAGTACTTC.

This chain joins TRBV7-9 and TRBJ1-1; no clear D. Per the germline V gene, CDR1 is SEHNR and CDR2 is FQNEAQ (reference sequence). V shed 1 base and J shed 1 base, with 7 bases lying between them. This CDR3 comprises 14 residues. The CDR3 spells CASSLETSNTEAFF. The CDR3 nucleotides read TGTGCCAGCAGCTTAGAGACATCGAACACTGAAGCTTTCTTT.

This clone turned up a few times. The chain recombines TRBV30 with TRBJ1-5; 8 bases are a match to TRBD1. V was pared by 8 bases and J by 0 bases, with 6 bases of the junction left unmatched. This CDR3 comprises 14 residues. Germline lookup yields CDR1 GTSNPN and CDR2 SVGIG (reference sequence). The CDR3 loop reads CAVTGTGSNQPQHF. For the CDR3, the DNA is TGTGCCGTTACCGGGACAGGTAGCAATCAGCCCCAGCATTTT.

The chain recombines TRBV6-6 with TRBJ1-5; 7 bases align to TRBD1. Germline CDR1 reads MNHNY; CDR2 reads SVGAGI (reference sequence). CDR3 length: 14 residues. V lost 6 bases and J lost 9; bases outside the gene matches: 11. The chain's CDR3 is CASRRDSREGPQHF. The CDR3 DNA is TGTGCCAGCAGGCGGGACAGCCGGGAGGGGCCCCAGCATTTT.

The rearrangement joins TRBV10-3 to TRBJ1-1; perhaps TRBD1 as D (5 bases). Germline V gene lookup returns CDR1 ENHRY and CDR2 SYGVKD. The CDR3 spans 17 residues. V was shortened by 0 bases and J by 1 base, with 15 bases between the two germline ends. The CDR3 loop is CAISESATQGPNTEAFF. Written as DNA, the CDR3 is TGTGCCATCAGTGAGTCGGCGACCCAGGGCCCGAACACTGAAGCTTTCTTT.

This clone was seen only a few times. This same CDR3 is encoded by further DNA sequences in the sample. In DNA, the CDR3 is TGTGCCAGCAGCCCGCTTGGAGCGGGGAGAAGACAGTTCTTC. Translated: CASSPLGAGRRQFF. The V gene is TRBV6-5, the J gene TRBJ2-1; 7 positions match TRBD2. The CDR3 length is 14 residues. Germline lookup yields CDR1 MNHEY and CDR2 SVGAGI. V shed 6 bases, J shed 13 bases, and the junction held 15 bases outside the gene matches.

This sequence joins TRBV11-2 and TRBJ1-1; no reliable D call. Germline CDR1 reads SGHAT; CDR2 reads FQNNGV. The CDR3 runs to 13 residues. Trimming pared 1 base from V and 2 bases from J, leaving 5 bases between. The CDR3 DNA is TGTGCCAGCAGCTTAGTGCTAAACACTGAAGCTTTCTTT. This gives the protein CASSLVLNTEAFF.

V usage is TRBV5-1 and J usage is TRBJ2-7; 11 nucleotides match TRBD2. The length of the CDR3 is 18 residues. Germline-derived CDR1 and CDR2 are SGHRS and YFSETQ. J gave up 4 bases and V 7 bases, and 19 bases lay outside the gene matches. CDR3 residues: CASDGRTSGSGGVYEQYF. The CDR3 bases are TGCGCCAGCGACGGCCGGACTAGCGGGTCCGGAGGGGTATACGAGCAGTACTTC.

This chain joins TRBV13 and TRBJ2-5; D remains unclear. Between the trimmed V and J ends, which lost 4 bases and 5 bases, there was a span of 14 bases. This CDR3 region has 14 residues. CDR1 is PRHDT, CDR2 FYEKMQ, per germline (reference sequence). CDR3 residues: CASSSSARSETQYF. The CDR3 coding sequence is TGTGCCAGCAGCTCCAGCGCAAGATCGGAGACCCAGTACTTC.

CDR3 protein: CSGLLGGDQYF. The CDR3 bases are TGCAGCGGGCTTCTCGGGGGAGACCAGTACTTC. The chain couples TRBV29-1 to TRBJ2-5; maybe TRBD2 (6 bases). Trimming took off 7 bases at V and 10 bases at J, with 16 bases between the two ends. The CDR3 sequence is 11 residues long. CDR1 is SQVTM, CDR2 ANQGSEA, per germline.

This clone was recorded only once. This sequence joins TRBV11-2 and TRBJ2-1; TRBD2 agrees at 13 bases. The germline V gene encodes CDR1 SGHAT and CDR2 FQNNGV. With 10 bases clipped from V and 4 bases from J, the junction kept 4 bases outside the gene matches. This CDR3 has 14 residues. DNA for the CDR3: TGTGCCACTAGGACTAGCGGGGGATACAATGAGCAGTTCTTC. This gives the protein CATRTSGGYNEQFF.

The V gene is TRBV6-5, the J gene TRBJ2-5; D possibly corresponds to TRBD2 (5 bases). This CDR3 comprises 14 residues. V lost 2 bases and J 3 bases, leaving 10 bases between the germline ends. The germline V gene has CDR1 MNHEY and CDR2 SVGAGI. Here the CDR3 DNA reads TGTGCCAGCAGTTACGAGAGGGCGGAAGAGACCCAGTACTTC. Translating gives CASSYERAEETQYF.

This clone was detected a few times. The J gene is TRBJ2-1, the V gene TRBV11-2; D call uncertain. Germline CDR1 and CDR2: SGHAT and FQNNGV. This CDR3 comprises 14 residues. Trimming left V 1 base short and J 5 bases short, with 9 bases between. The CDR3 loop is CASSLVAWDNEQFF. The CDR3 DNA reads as TGTGCCAGCAGCTTAGTAGCTTGGGACAATGAGCAGTTCTTC.

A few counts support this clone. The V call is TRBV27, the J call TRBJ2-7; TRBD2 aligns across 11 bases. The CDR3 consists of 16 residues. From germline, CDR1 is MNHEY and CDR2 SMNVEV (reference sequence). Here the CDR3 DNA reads TGTGACAGGGCCCGACTAGCGGGACTATCCCCCTACGAGCAGTACTTC. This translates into CDRARLAGLSPYEQYF.

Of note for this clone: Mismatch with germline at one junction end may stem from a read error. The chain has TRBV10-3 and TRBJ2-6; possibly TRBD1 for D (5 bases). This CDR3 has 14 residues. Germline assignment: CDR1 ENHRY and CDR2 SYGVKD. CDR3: CAIRLGSGANGLTF. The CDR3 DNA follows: TGTGCCATCAGGCTGGGCTCTGGGGCCAACGGCCTGACTTTC.